The 4 T cell receptor beta chains listed next were all sequenced from one sample in a study of T cell responses to AZD1222 COVID-19 vaccine. Here immunoSEQ multiplex PCR was the method, and the copy in TCRdb shows in-frame clones only, minus some. The data contain around 120,000 clones, around nine tenths of them seen just once; the ten biggest clones take up roughly 4%. The sample was peripheral blood, taken on day 0 of AZD1222 vaccination. The receptors were sampled from an adult in good health.

The chain joins TRBV10-3 to TRBJ1-3, with TRBD1 as a possible D gene (5 bases). V lost 10 bases to trimming and J lost 0 bases, with 16 bases between them. The CDR3 extends over 15 amino acids. CDR1 and CDR2 (germline): ENHRY, SYGVKD. The CDR3 DNA follows: TGTGCCACCGGTGGGGCAGGCAGCTCTGGAAACACCATATATTTT. It codes for CATGGAGSSGNTIYF.

The rearrangement uses TRBV9 and TRBJ1-6; D might be TRBD1 (5 bases). The CDR3 contains 15 residues. Trimming pared 0 bases from V and 7 bases from J, leaving 11 bases between. The germline V gene encodes CDR1 SGDLS and CDR2 YYNGEE. The CDR3 DNA sequence: TGTGCCAGCAGCGTAGATGGGGGGAAAAATTCACCCCTCCACTTT. Translated, it gives CASSVDGGKNSPLHF.

This clone is a singleton in its sample. This chain connects TRBV19 to TRBJ1-1, with D unclear. The CDR3 extends over 14 amino acids. V was clipped by 6 bases and J by 2 bases, with 13 bases between them. Germline-derived CDR1 and CDR2 are LNHDA and SQIVND (reference sequence). This chain's CDR3 is CASSPTVYNTEAFF. The DNA for the CDR3 is TGTGCCAGTAGCCCGACCGTCTATAACACTGAAGCTTTCTTT.

The V call is TRBV10-2, the J call TRBJ1-1; D unresolved. Looked up from germline, CDR1 is WSHSY and CDR2 is SAAADI. The V end lost 6 bases, the J end lost 2 bases, and 7 bases lay between the germline ends. The CDR3 contains 12 residues. CDR3 in DNA: TGCGCCAGCAGAAGCACCAACACTGAAGCTTTCTTT. Translating gives CASRSTNTEAFF.